Shown below are 25 T cell receptor beta chains from a single sample sequenced in a study of spatial heterogeneity in lung cancer. Time point denoted: sample taken at primary tumor resection. From the 5' RACE reads, TCRdb called clonotypes with MiXCR, one entry per CDR3 protein. In the table there are roughly 510 distinct CDR3 sequences, 6.3% of which are singletons. The sample here was normal lung tissue next to the tumor, taken at surgery. Source of these receptors: a female donor with early-stage non-small cell lung cancer.

A note on this clonotype: Found in a library prepared for alpha chains, this beta chain is an off-target read, and its abundance has little meaning. V is TRBV7-2 and J is TRBJ2-3; 14 nucleotides agree with TRBD2. The CDR3 covers 19 residues. The V segment lost 4 bases and the J segment 2 bases; nucleotides outside the gene matches: 11. Germline CDR1 SGHTA, CDR2 FQGNSA. CDR3 DNA: TGTGCCAGCAGCTCCCGATATGGACTAGCGGGGGGCGACACAGATACGCAGTATTTT. Translation: CASSSRYGLAGGDTDTQYF.

Points on this clonotype: This beta chain turned up in a library designed for alpha chains; as an off-target read, its abundance says little. The rearrangement joins TRBV4-1 to TRBJ2-5, with D possibly being TRBD2 (6 bases). V lost 4 bases and J lost 3, with 15 bases in between. Germline CDR1 reads MGHRA; CDR2 reads YSYEKL. This CDR3 is built from 15 residues. The CDR3 here is CASSRWTGVEETQYF. CDR3 sequence (DNA): TGCGCCAGCAGCCGCTGGACGGGGGTAGAAGAGACCCAGTACTTC.

On this clonotype: As an off-target read in a library built for alpha chains, this beta chain has a frequency of little significance. The chain is built from TRBV11-2 and TRBJ2-5, with a possible D match to TRBD2 (5 bases). Germline V gene sequence: CDR1 SGHAT, CDR2 FQNNGV. This CDR3 is 15 amino acids long. Between the trimmed V and J ends, which lost 0 bases and 3 bases, there was a span of 11 bases. The DNA for the CDR3 is TGTGCCAGCAGCTTAGATCCAAGGAGGAAAGAGACCCAGTACTTC. Protein: CASSLDPRRKETQYF.

A word on this clonotype: A read error may produce the germline difference seen at one junction end. This beta chain lies outside the target of a library built for alpha chains; its clone size means little. V and J are TRBV7-9 and TRBJ2-7, with 9 bases that match TRBD1. The germline V gene encodes CDR1 SEHNR and CDR2 FQNEAQ (reference sequence). CDR3 length: 12 amino acids. The CDR3 DNA reads as TGTGCCAGCAGCCCGGACAGGGGAGTAGCGAACTTC. It specifies CASSPDRGVANF.

With respect to this clonotype: In a library made to pick up alpha chains, this beta chain is a stray read with a size that means little. This chain connects TRBV12-3 or TRBV12-4 to TRBJ2-2, with a weak D call TRBD1 (6 bases). The CDR3 spans 15 residues. V dropped 5 bases and J dropped 1 base, with 11 bases sitting between them. CDR3 protein: CASSAATGNTGELFF. The CDR3, as DNA: TGTGCCAGCAGTGCGGCGACAGGGAACACCGGGGAGCTGTTTTTT.

In this sample, this clonotype is large. For a library built for alpha chains, this beta chain is a stray read; little rests on its size. This chain joins TRBV10-3 and TRBJ2-7; the match to TRBD2 covers 10 bases. The V gene's germline CDR1 is ENHRY and CDR2 SYGVKD. Trimming at V came to 6 bases and at J to 2 bases, leaving 4 bases not matched to a gene. CDR3 length: 14 residues. CDR3 sequence (DNA): TGTGCCATCAGGTCTAGCGGGGGAACCTACGAGCAGTACTTC. Amino acids: CAIRSSGGTYEQYF.

This clonotype has a handful of counts. This beta chain slipped into a library made for alpha chains as a stray read, so its size is not meaningful. This chain links TRBV20-1 with TRBJ2-7; D possibly corresponds to TRBD2 (6 bases). The CDR3 runs 15 residues. Germline lookup yields CDR1 DFQATT and CDR2 SNEGSKA (reference sequence). The V end was cut by 5 bases, the J end by 0 bases, with 17 bases between. The CDR3 loop is CSAAMLAAGSYEQYF. The CDR3 nucleotides read TGCAGTGCTGCTATGTTAGCGGCGGGCTCCTACGAGCAGTACTTC.

This clonotype showed up just a few times. As an off-target read in a library built for alpha chains, this beta chain has a frequency of little significance. The chain couples TRBV29-1 to TRBJ2-7; the match to TRBD2 covers 12 bases. This CDR3 is built from 15 residues. Unmatched junction bases numbered 16, after V lost 6 bases and J lost 10 bases. CDR1 is SQVTM, CDR2 ANQGSEA, per germline. The CDR3 region has the DNA TGCAGCGTCGTCACGATAGGACTAGCGGGGAGACTACAGTACTTC. Its protein product is CSVVTIGLAGRLQYF.

This clonotype is labeled as medium-sized. A read error may produce the germline difference seen at one junction end. Since the library was made to target alpha chains, this beta chain is a stray read and its abundance is not meaningful. The chain links TRBV7-3 to TRBJ2-2; TRBD2 matches 8 bases. The CDR3 spans 15 residues. Looked up from germline, CDR1 is SGHTA and CDR2 is FQGTGA. The CDR3 reads CVSSSGRDGTGELFF. The CDR3 DNA reads as TGTGTCAGCAGCTCCGGGAGGGATGGCACCGGGGAGCTGTTTTTT.

This clonotype was seen a handful of times. This beta chain is a stray read from a library made for alpha chains; its abundance is not meaningful. In DNA form, the CDR3 reads TGTGCCAGCAGGAACGGGGCTCGGACCTACGAGCAGTACTTC. Amino acid sequence: CASRNGARTYEQYF. This chain connects TRBV7-2 to TRBJ2-7; tentatively, D is TRBD1 or TRBD2 (5 bases each). Germline CDR1 reads SGHTA; CDR2 reads FQGNSA. This CDR3 region has 14 residues. The ends were cut back, 6 bases at V and 2 bases at J, with 14 bases in the middle.

This clonotype is large by share. Being off target in a library aimed at alpha chains, this beta chain has a size of little meaning. The rearrangement joins TRBV6-1 to TRBJ2-3, with 7 bases aligning to TRBD2. CDR1 and CDR2 from the germline V gene are MNHNS and SASEGT. This CDR3 is 14 amino acids long. V shed 5 bases and J 2 bases; nucleotides not matched to a gene: 4. The DNA of the CDR3 is TGTGCCAGCAGTCGGGACTACTCCACAGATACGCAGTATTTT. This gives the protein CASSRDYSTDTQYF.

This clonotype ranks as large. This beta chain is an unintended read in a library built for alpha chains; its size means little. The genes are TRBV6-2 or TRBV6-3 and TRBJ2-7, with D perhaps TRBD1 or TRBD2 (6 bases each). Trimming cost V 4 bases and J 3 bases, with 19 bases left between them. Germline values: CDR1 MNHEY, CDR2 SVGEGT. This CDR3 spans 16 amino acids. This CDR3 is CASSLGPPGASYEQYF. DNA of the CDR3: TGTGCCAGCAGTTTGGGCCCTCCGGGGGCCAGCTACGAGCAGTACTTC.

This clonotype ranks as large. This beta chain lies outside the target of a library built for alpha chains; its clone size means little. J is TRBJ2-5 and V is TRBV5-6; D not certain. Per the germline V gene, CDR1 is SGHDT and CDR2 is YYEEEE. V lost 6 bases and J lost 2, with 17 bases in between. This CDR3 is 15 amino acids long. The CDR3 spells CASTRLEKSQETQYF. CDR3 bases: TGTGCCAGCACCCGCCTAGAGAAAAGTCAAGAGACCCAGTACTTC.

This clonotype is large (0.1 to 1%). This beta chain lies outside the target of a library built for alpha chains; its clone size means little. The chain has TRBV19 and TRBJ2-3; a possible D gene is TRBD2 (5 bases). CDR1 is LNHDA, CDR2 SQIVND, per germline (reference sequence). V was clipped by 4 bases and J by 2 bases, with 10 bases between them. This CDR3 spans 14 amino acids. CDR3 amino acids: CASSTKGDTDTQYF. The CDR3 region has the DNA TGTGCCAGTAGTACAAAGGGAGACACAGATACGCAGTATTTT.

Judged by abundance, this clonotype is large (0.1 to 1%). This beta chain is off target for a library built for alpha chains, so its abundance means little. The chain is built from TRBV18 and TRBJ2-3; TRBD1 is a possible D gene (6 bases). Germline V gene lookup returns CDR1 KGHSH and CDR2 LQKENI. The CDR3 is made up of 15 amino acids. Between the trimmed V and J ends, which lost 5 bases and 0 bases, there was a span of 12 bases. The CDR3 sequence: CASSADSASTDTQYF. CDR3 coding DNA: TGTGCCAGCTCAGCGGACAGCGCCAGCACAGATACGCAGTATTTT.

By share, this clonotype ranks as medium-sized. Found in a library prepared for alpha chains, this beta chain is an off-target read, and its abundance has little meaning. The CDR3 nucleotides are TGCAGTGCTTCCCGGGACTCCGGGTTAAGGGAGCTGTTTTTT. This sequence encodes CSASRDSGLRELFF. The chain employs TRBV20-1 and TRBJ2-2; D possibly corresponds to TRBD2 (6 bases). CDR1 and CDR2 (germline): DFQATT, SNEGSKA (reference sequence). The CDR3 totals 14 residues. V dropped 5 bases and J dropped 9 bases, with 19 bases sitting between them.

To note about this clonotype: This beta chain is an off-target read within a library intended for alpha chains, so its frequency means little. The rearrangement joins TRBV20-1 to TRBJ2-7; a weak D match, TRBD1 (6 bases). The germline V and J ends were trimmed by 0 bases and 7 bases, with 10 bases remaining between them. CDR3 length: 12 amino acids. Germline CDR1 DFQATT, CDR2 SNEGSKA (reference sequence). Here the CDR3 reads CSARDLGTEQYF. The DNA of the CDR3 is TGCAGTGCTAGAGATTTGGGGACAGAGCAGTACTTC.

This clonotype is classed as large. This beta chain represents an off-target read in a library built for alpha chains; its size is of limited meaning. The J gene is TRBJ2-7, the V gene TRBV7-2; D not resolved. Germline V gene sequence: CDR1 SGHTA, CDR2 FQGNSA. Trimming shortened V by 5 bases and J by 7 bases, and 9 bases separated the two germline ends. The CDR3 extends over 11 amino acids. The CDR3 is CASSERREQYF. Written as DNA, the CDR3 is TGTGCCAGCAGCGAGAGAAGGGAGCAGTACTTC.

This clonotype is classed as medium-sized. This beta chain is an unintended read in a library built for alpha chains; its size means little. The chain combines TRBV20-1 with TRBJ2-3; D uncertain. The CDR3 is made up of 14 amino acids. Per the germline V gene, CDR1 is DFQATT and CDR2 is SNEGSKA (reference sequence). V shed 0 bases and J shed 9 bases, with 16 bases lying between them. The CDR3 loop is CSARDPVTTRTQYF. In DNA form, the CDR3 reads TGCAGTGCTAGAGACCCGGTTACGACGCGCACGCAGTATTTT.

Remarks on this clonotype: This beta chain came through as a stray read in a library set up for alpha chains, and its size says little. V and J are TRBV10-3 and TRBJ2-5; D is perhaps TRBD2 (6 bases). The CDR3 length is 11 residues. V lost 9 bases and J lost 5, with 10 bases in between. The germline CDR1 and CDR2 sequences are ENHRY and SYGVKD. The CDR3 bases are TGTGCCATACGGGACTTCGAGACCCAGTACTTC. Amino acids: CAIRDFETQYF.

This clonotype is labeled as large (0.1 to 1%). This beta chain lies outside the target of a library built for alpha chains; its clone size means little. The V gene is TRBV7-2, the J gene TRBJ2-3, with D possibly called TRBD1 or TRBD2 (6 bases each). From germline, CDR1 is SGHTA and CDR2 FQGNSA. The CDR3 covers 17 residues. Trimming took off 3 bases at V and 0 bases at J, with 16 bases between the two ends. CDR3 DNA sequence: TGTGCCAGCAGCTTCCATTGGGGGGCCTCTAGCACAGATACGCAGTATTTT. This translates into CASSFHWGASSTDTQYF.

Note on this clonotype: This beta chain turned up in a library designed for alpha chains; as an off-target read, its abundance says little. The chain links TRBV12-3 or TRBV12-4 to TRBJ2-7; TRBD1 aligns across 9 bases. Germline trimming cut 6 bases from V and 2 bases from J; bases unmatched to any gene: 11. The length of the CDR3 is 16 residues. The CDR3 region is CASSPPGQGLTYEQYF. CDR3 nucleotide sequence: TGTGCCAGCAGCCCTCCGGGACAGGGTTTGACCTACGAGCAGTACTTC.

Sample share makes this clonotype medium-sized (0.01 to 0.1%). At one end the junction does not follow the germline gene, possibly because of a read error. This beta chain is a stray sequence in a library constructed for alpha chains; its clone size is not meaningful. The rearrangement uses TRBV5-1 and TRBJ2-2; D is tentatively TRBD1 or TRBD2 (6 bases each). CDR3 length: 19 amino acids. Germline CDR1 reads SGHRS; CDR2 reads YFSETQ. The CDR3 reads CVSSLHPLTGATNTGELFF. The CDR3 DNA follows: TGCGTCAGCAGCTTGCACCCACTGACGGGGGCCACGAACACCGGGGAGCTGTTTTTT.

In this sample, this clonotype is medium-sized. This beta chain came through as a stray read in a library set up for alpha chains, and its size says little. The chain links TRBV5-1 to TRBJ2-5; D remains unclear. V lost 0 bases and J 5 bases, leaving 2 bases between the germline ends. The CDR3 runs to 11 residues. Germline V lookup: CDR1 SGHRS, CDR2 YFSETQ. The chain's CDR3 is CASSLEETQYF. CDR3 DNA: TGCGCCAGCAGCTTGGAGGAGACCCAGTACTTC.

This clonotype was observed a handful of times. This beta chain is off target for a library built for alpha chains, so its abundance means little. This rearrangement joins TRBV3-1 to TRBJ2-5; D is perhaps TRBD1 (5 bases). V was pared by 2 bases and J by 2 bases, with 12 bases between. The CDR3 extends over 15 amino acids. CDR1 and CDR2 from the germline V gene are LGHDT and YNNKEL (reference sequence). CDR3 DNA: TGTGCCAGCAGCCAAACCCACCAGGGACAAGAGACCCAGTACTTC. The encoded protein is CASSQTHQGQETQYF.